The rows below give T cell receptor beta chains drawn from one sample of a study of cytomegalovirus exposure and HLA in healthy donors. Libraries were prepared by immunoSEQ multiplex PCR; TCRdb keeps only in-frame clonotypes and omits some of them. The table shows 150,000 to 200,000 clones, with 80% occurring only once. The sample was PBMCs. Source of these receptors: a male donor in good health and CMV-seropositive. Both conserved end residues are part of each CDR3. Fields, in order: J gene, V gene, D gene, CDR3 protein. D genes are given only for firm matches.

TRBJ2-7 TRBV5-5 TRBD2 CASSGLAGTYEQYF
TRBJ1-4 TRBV21-1 . CASSKGGSHPGGLFF
TRBJ2-3 TRBV11-1 . CASSPRGSRNTDTQYF
TRBJ1-4 TRBV18 . CASSPSSGTDKFNEKLFF
TRBJ2-3 TRBV19 . CASSRGVLIDTQYF
TRBJ1-5 TRBV27 . CASRSGSNQPQHF
TRBJ1-5 TRBV11-2 . CASSRRAGDSNQPQHF
TRBJ2-1 TRBV7-9 TRBD2 CASSFDRDYSGDEQFF
TRBJ2-4 TRBV27 TRBD1 CASSLPGQGANKNIQYF
TRBJ2-1 TRBV5-1 TRBD2 CASSLDAGVLYNEQFF
TRBJ1-1 TRBV9 . CASSATGINTEAFF
TRBJ2-2 TRBV7-6 . CASSLDQGSGELFF
TRBJ2-5 TRBV5-1 TRBD1 CASSLPGQGRETQYF
TRBJ1-5 TRBV7-2 TRBD1 CASSLYIGGRGNQPQHF
TRBJ1-3 TRBV30 . CAWTNRGSTGNTIYF
TRBJ2-7 TRBV7-2 TRBD2 CASSRGGGPAYEQYF
TRBJ2-1 TRBV19 TRBD2 CASSPQEIAGRDEQFF
TRBJ2-3 TRBV6-6 TRBD2 CASSYLAGSTDTQYF
TRBJ2-5 TRBV28 . CASLPTTKGGQYF
TRBJ1-1 TRBV28 . CASSLPPGMGTEAFF
TRBJ1-1 TRBV14 TRBD1 CASSYLYRQGLNTEAFF
TRBJ2-1 TRBV30 TRBD2 CAWSVRTSGSFRVEQFF
TRBJ2-7 TRBV5-1 . CASSLAMFYEQYF
TRBJ1-1 TRBV5-6 TRBD1 CASSYPGQGAPAMATEAFF
TRBJ2-7 TRBV2 TRBD1 CASSVDRGYSYEQYF
TRBJ2-7 TRBV5-1 . CASSGTSGRPYEQYF
TRBJ1-1 TRBV7-9 . CASSLVSTEAFF
TRBJ1-1 TRBV6-5 . CASSYFGVGDTEAFF
. TRBV27 . CASSSSGQRASYEQYF
TRBJ1-4 TRBV15 . CATSRGGQEEKLFF
TRBJ1-4 TRBV19 TRBD1 CASSIPTGGVSEKLFF